These 3 T cell receptor beta chains were sequenced from one sample in a study of blood T cell repertoires in COVID-19. The protocol was immunoSEQ multiplex PCR, while the TCRdb copy is restricted to in-frame clones and leaves out a portion. This table has some 89,000 clones, 65% to 85% appearing once. Specimen: peripheral blood. The receptors shown here come from a man between 65 and 85 years old with acute or convalescent COVID-19.

The V gene is TRBV11-2, the J gene TRBJ2-7; D gene uncertain. Germline CDR1 is SGHAT and CDR2 is FQNNGV. Trimming took 5 bases from V and 2 from J, leaving 4 bases between them. The CDR3 has 11 amino acids. The CDR3 loop is CASSVTYEQYF. CDR3 nucleotide sequence: TGTGCCAGCAGCGTCACCTACGAGCAGTACTTC.

The J gene is TRBJ2-5, the V gene TRBV5-1, with 7 positions matching TRBD2. Germline V CDR1 and CDR2: SGHRS, YFSETQ. This CDR3 region has 14 residues. After removal of 4 bases from V and 5 bases from J, the junction contained 8 bases not matched to a gene. In DNA form, the CDR3 reads TGCGCCAGCAGCAGGGGAGGGGAGGAGGAGACCCAGTACTTC. It translates to CASSRGGEEETQYF.

The rearrangement links TRBV6-4 to TRBJ2-6; D unresolved. Germline V gives CDR1 MRHNA, CDR2 SNTAGT. Trimming left V 8 bases short and J 3 bases short, with 11 bases between. The CDR3 loop spans 14 amino acids. The chain's CDR3 is CASRASFGANVLTF. CDR3 bases: TGTGCCAGCCGAGCCTCCTTTGGGGCCAACGTCCTGACTTTC.